The 14 T cell receptor beta chains below all came from one sample that was sequenced in a study of blood T cell repertoires in COVID-19. TCRdb keeps only in-frame clones here, not all; method: immunoSEQ multiplex PCR. The sample carries tens of thousands of clones, 80% to 90% recorded once. The sequencing input was peripheral blood. The receptor source for this set is a man aged 45-60 years with active COVID-19.

V usage is TRBV7-6 and J usage is TRBJ2-3; TRBD2 aligns across 9 bases. CDR1 is SGHVS, CDR2 FNYEAQ, per germline. The CDR3 spans 15 residues. V shed 6 bases, J shed 0 bases, and the junction held 4 bases outside the gene matches. In DNA, the CDR3 is TGTGCCAGCAGGCGGAGCGGGGGGAGCACAGATACGCAGTATTTT. It specifies CASRRSGGSTDTQYF.

The V call is TRBV7-2, the J call TRBJ2-7; the D gene is possibly TRBD1 (6 bases). V was cut by 1 base and J by 2 bases, with 12 bases left in between. This CDR3 spans 15 amino acids. The V gene's germline CDR1 is SGHTA and CDR2 FQGNSA. The CDR3 sequence: CASSLEQGKAYEQYF. Here the CDR3 DNA reads TGTGCCAGCAGCTTAGAACAGGGTAAGGCCTACGAGCAGTACTTC.

This rearrangement joins TRBV4-2 to TRBJ2-7; TRBD2 aligns across 8 bases. CDR1 and CDR2 (germline): LGHNA, YNFKEQ. This CDR3 spans 16 amino acids. V lost 2 bases and J lost 2; bases outside the gene matches: 8. CDR3 region: CASSQPNIGGAYEQYF. The CDR3 nucleotides are TGTGCCAGCAGCCAACCCAATATCGGGGGGGCCTACGAGCAGTACTTC.

The sample holds one count of this clone. This chain uses TRBV5-1 with TRBJ2-1, with TRBD1 matching over 10 bases. The V segment lost 0 bases and the J segment 5 bases; nucleotides outside the gene matches: 2. Germline V gives CDR1 SGHRS, CDR2 YFSETQ. CDR3 length: 15 residues. CDR3 amino acids: CASSLDGTGDNEQFF. CDR3 DNA sequence: TGCGCCAGCAGCTTGGACGGGACAGGGGACAATGAGCAGTTCTTC.

This sequence joins TRBV3-1 (or the pseudogene TRBV3-2) and TRBJ2-7; 10 positions agree with TRBD2. Germline V gene sequence: CDR1 LGHDT, CDR2 YNNKEL (reference sequence). Trimming cost V 4 bases and J 2 bases; bases outside gene matches: 5. The length of the CDR3 is 15 residues. CDR3 sequence: CASSPGLALTYEQYF. The CDR3 DNA reads TGTGCCAGCAGCCCGGGACTAGCGTTGACCTACGAGCAGTACTTC.

This clone has a single count. The V gene is TRBV3-1 (or the pseudogene TRBV3-2), the J gene TRBJ2-5; D is ambiguous. V shed 5 bases and J shed 2 bases, with 15 bases lying between them. The CDR3 totals 15 residues. From germline, CDR1 is LGHDT and CDR2 YNNKEL (reference sequence). The CDR3 region has the DNA TGTGCCAGCAGCGCCCCCCGAGGCCCACAAGAGACCCAGTACTTC. Translated, it gives CASSAPRGPQETQYF.

On this clone: Other DNA sequences in the same sample also yield this CDR3. This chain joins TRBV7-9 and TRBJ2-2; 7 bases map to TRBD2. The CDR3 covers 17 residues. Unmatched junction bases numbered 4, after V lost 0 bases and J lost 0 bases. CDR1 is SEHNR, CDR2 FQNEAQ, per germline (reference sequence). The CDR3 DNA sequence: TGTGCCAGCAGCTTAGCGAGTAGCGGGTCGAACACCGGGGAGCTGTTTTTT. This sequence encodes CASSLASSGSNTGELFF.

This rearrangement joins TRBV4-2 to TRBJ1-6, with D unresolved. This CDR3 spans 15 amino acids. Trimming cost V 0 bases and J 7 bases, with 10 bases left between them. From germline, CDR1 is LGHNA and CDR2 YNFKEQ. The CDR3 sequence is CASSQDQAGNSPLHF. The CDR3 region has the DNA TGTGCCAGCAGCCAAGACCAGGCTGGAAATTCACCCCTCCACTTT.

This chain joins TRBV28 and TRBJ1-5; D is possibly TRBD1 (6 bases). Germline loops: CDR1 MDHEN, CDR2 SYDVKM. The CDR3 runs to 16 residues. V dropped 3 bases and J dropped 0 bases, with 12 bases sitting between them. This CDR3 is CASSFPGTHSNQPQHF. In nucleotides, the CDR3 is TGTGCCAGCAGTTTCCCCGGGACACATAGCAATCAGCCCCAGCATTTT.

This chain connects TRBV5-1 to TRBJ2-3; 7 bases align to TRBD1. Germline-derived CDR1 and CDR2 are SGHRS and YFSETQ. There are 15 residues in the CDR3. V shed 4 bases and J 4 bases; nucleotides not matched to a gene: 9. The CDR3 reads CASSRQGSEADTQYF. CDR3 coding DNA: TGCGCCAGCAGCAGACAGGGTAGCGAGGCAGATACGCAGTATTTT. The full variable domain, completed using reference TRBV5-1 and TRBJ2-3, is KAGVTQTPRYLIKTRGQQVTLSCSPISGHRSVSWYQQTPGQGLQFLFEYFSETQRNKGNFPGRFSGRQFSNSRSEMNVSTLELGDSALYLCASSRQGSEADTQYFGPGTRLTVL.

The chain is built from TRBV15 and TRBJ1-5, with TRBD1 matching over 11 bases. Trimming took 4 bases from V and 4 from J; bases not matched to a gene: 3. Looked up from germline, CDR1 is LNHNV and CDR2 is YYDKDF (reference sequence). The CDR3 has 15 residues. As DNA, the CDR3 is TGTGCCACCAGCACCGGGACAGGGGGTAATCAGCCCCAGCATTTT. Residues: CATSTGTGGNQPQHF.

The chain employs TRBV5-1 and TRBJ2-3; 11 bases match TRBD2. This CDR3 is built from 15 residues. CDR1 is SGHRS and CDR2 is YFSETQ in the germline V gene. V was pared by 4 bases and J by 6 bases, with 7 bases of the junction left unmatched. The DNA for the CDR3 is TGCGCCAGCAGCCCTACTAGCGGGAGCCGGGATACGCAGTATTTT. This gives the protein CASSPTSGSRDTQYF.

The chain combines TRBV9 with TRBJ2-7, with D perhaps TRBD2 (7 bases). The length of the CDR3 is 14 residues. V lost 4 bases and J 3 bases, leaving 14 bases between the germline ends. Germline loops: CDR1 SGDLS, CDR2 YYNGEE. The CDR3 sequence: CASSPPGGLYEQYF. For the CDR3, the DNA is TGTGCCAGCAGCCCTCCGGGGGGCCTCTACGAGCAGTACTTC.

The chain links TRBV5-4 to TRBJ2-5; D is undetermined. This CDR3 spans 14 amino acids. V lost 4 bases and J 4 bases, leaving 14 bases between the germline ends. Per the germline V gene, CDR1 is SGHNT and CDR2 is YYREEE (reference sequence). The DNA of the CDR3 is TGTGCCAGCAGCCTAGGCCCCGAAGGAGAGACCCAGTACTTC. This codes for CASSLGPEGETQYF.